Listed below are T cell receptor beta chains from one sample, sequenced in a study of shared clonotypes between healthy human individuals. Assay: immunoSEQ multiplex PCR; the TCRdb copy retains only in-frame clones and omits some. The sample lists about 480,000 clones; 75% to 80% were seen once. Sequencing used PBMCs. The source is a woman in her thirties or forties in good health. Some clones in this sample may be carry-over from other donors' samples. The CDR3 runs from the conserved cysteine through the conserved F or W. The order of the fields is D gene, clone size, V gene, J gene, CDR3 DNA, CDR3 protein. The D gene is left open where the match is weak. Not every row has a clone size; where given, it reads once, few, many or a size class.

TRBD1	.	TRBV6-6	TRBJ1-1	TGTGCCAGCAGTTCAGGGGGCACAAGGAACACTGAAGCTTTCTTT	CASSSGGTRNTEAFF
.	.	TRBV7-2	TRBJ1-2	TGTGCCAGCAGCCTCACGGACGAGGGCGGCTACACCTTC	CASSLTDEGGYTF
TRBD2	.	TRBV5-1	TRBJ2-6	TGCGCCAGCAGCTTGGTTGCTAGCGGGAGGACGTCTGGGGCCAACGTCCTGACTTTC	CASSLVASGRTSGANVLTF
TRBD1	.	TRBV6-1	TRBJ1-6	TGTGCCAGCAGGCCCGGGACAGGGGGTTCACCCCTCCACTTT	CASRPGTGGSPLHF
.	.	TRBV28	TRBJ2-1	TGTGCCAGCAGTTTGTGGGCAGGGATGAACTACAATGAGCAGTTCTTC	CASSLWAGMNYNEQFF
.	.	TRBV4-2	TRBJ2-6	TGTGCCAGCAGCCAAGAGCTGAGCTCTGGGGCCAACGTCCTGACTTTC	CASSQELSSGANVLTF
TRBD2	.	TRBV27	TRBJ2-5	TGTGCCAGCAGTTTATGGGCGGGAGAGTTGACCCAGTACTTC	CASSLWAGELTQYF
.	.	TRBV18	TRBJ1-5	TGTGCCAGCTCGCCACTCAATCCAGCTCCAAAACAGCCCCAGCATTTT	CASSPLNPAPKQPQHF
.	.	TRBV29-1	TRBJ2-1	TGCAGCGCCGGGACACCATACAATGAGCAGTTCTTC	CSAGTPYNEQFF
TRBD1	.	TRBV12-5	TRBJ1-1	TGTGCTAGTGGCCAACTAGGGACAGCTAAAGCTTTCTTT	CASGQLGTAKAFF
.	.	TRBV18	TRBJ1-1	TGTGCCAGCTCGGTGGCAGGGGCGGTGAACACTGAAGCTTTCTTT	CASSVAGAVNTEAFF
.	.	TRBV28	TRBJ2-5	TGTGCCAGCAGTGCCCCGGGTTTCCAAGAGACCCAGTACTTC	CASSAPGFQETQYF
.	once	TRBV7-9	TRBJ1-2	TGTGCCAGCAGCCCCGGGGGGTCCAACCTCTATGGCTACACCTTC	CASSPGGSNLYGYTF
.	.	TRBV19	TRBJ2-3	TGTGCCAGTACCCCTGGCCCCACTAGACGCACAGATACGCAGTATTTT	CASTPGPTRRTDTQYF
.	.	TRBV21-1	TRBJ2-1	TGTGCCAGCAGCAAAGTTAAGGCTAGCGGAGGCTCCTACAATGAGCAGTTCTTC	CASSKVKASGGSYNEQFF
.	.	TRBV7-9	TRBJ1-2	TGTGCCAGCAGCTTAGAAATCCAGCCTTGGGGGTATGGCTACACCTTC	CASSLEIQPWGYGYTF
TRBD1	.	TRBV7-9	TRBJ1-2	TGTGCCACGGACAGGAGCTATGGCTACACCTTC	CATDRSYGYTF
.	.	TRBV7-3	TRBJ2-5	TGTGCCAGTGGTCCGACGGCCGGAGAGACCCAGTACTTC	CASGPTAGETQYF
TRBD2	.	TRBV7-2	TRBJ2-7	TGTGCCAGCAGCCCTATCGGGCGATCTAGCGGGCGTTCCTACGAGCAGTACTTC	CASSPIGRSSGRSYEQYF
.	once	TRBV5-6	TRBJ2-3	TGTGCCAGCAGCTCTAGAAAAACCGCAGCAGATACGCAGTATTTT	CASSSRKTAADTQYF
TRBD1	.	TRBV11-3	TRBJ2-7	TGTGCCAGCAGTCCAAACAGGGGTTTCAACGAGCAGTACTTC	CASSPNRGFNEQYF
.	.	TRBV27	TRBJ2-7	TGTGCCAGCAAAGGGGGGACCTACGAGCAGTACTTC	CASKGGTYEQYF
.	once	TRBV9	TRBJ1-2	TGTGCCAGCATGAGACAGCTTGGCTATGGCTACACCTTC	CASMRQLGYGYTF
.	.	TRBV9	TRBJ2-7	TGTGCCAGCAGCGTAGGGCAGGGGACCTACGAGCAGTACTTC	CASSVGQGTYEQYF